A few counts support the clone carrying this T cell receptor beta chain. Its antigen is not known. The primer mix had 60 Vbeta and 13 Jbeta primers. Some clones are missing from TCRdb's copy, which holds only in-frame ones; the method was immunoSEQ multiplex PCR. This table holds about 120,000 clones, 66% found once. V dropped 1 base and J dropped 5 bases, with 11 bases sitting between them. Germline V gene lookup returns CDR1 SQVTM and CDR2 ANQGSEA. The CDR3 length is 13 residues. This sample was taken from a study of cytomegalovirus exposure and HLA in healthy donors. Study-wide results and caveats: Sequencing likely caused a cluster of highly shared sequence variants.

Donors in the study were healthy people who gave bone marrow. This clonotype was obtained from a man younger than 35 in good health and CMV-seronegative. Sequencing input: PBMCs. This chain joins TRBV29-1 and TRBJ2-5; no definite D call. This CDR3 reads CSVEGLGSETQYF. CDR3 coding DNA: TGCAGCGTTGAAGGGCTGGGCAGTGAGACCCAGTACTTC.